These T cell receptor beta chains were read from a single sample in a study of T cell repertoires in cytomegalovirus infection. TCRdb redid the calling of the reads with MiXCR, one entry per CDR3 protein. The sample lists almost 500,000 distinct CDR3 sequences; around 11% were seen once. The sequenced material came from PBMCs. Receptor source: a human donor in good health (CMV status not recorded). Some clones in this sample may be carry-over from other donors' samples. The CDR3 runs from the conserved cysteine through the conserved F or W. The D gene is left open where the match is weak. Some rows mark clone size as missing; the rest say once, few, many or name a class of expanded clone.

J	V	D	size	CDR3	DNA
TRBJ2-5	TRBV7-2	TRBD1	many	CASSSYRGGETQYF	TGTGCCAGCAGCTCGTACAGGGGCGGGGAGACCCAGTACTTC
TRBJ2-7	TRBV11-2	NA	NA	CASSPGRNYEQYF	TGTGCCAGCAGCCCCGGGCGGAACTACGAGCAGTACTTC
TRBJ2-1	TRBV5-4	TRBD2	NA	CASSLAPLAGAGNEQFF	TGTGCCAGCAGCTTGGCCCCCTTAGCGGGAGCAGGCAATGAGCAGTTCTTC
TRBJ2-1	TRBV3-1	TRBD2	many	CASSQPGLAGGVNEQFF	TGTGCCAGCAGCCAGCCGGGACTAGCGGGAGGGGTAAATGAGCAGTTCTTC
TRBJ2-3	TRBV19	NA	NA	CASSMGGTDTQYF	TGTGCCAGTAGTATGGGGGGCACAGATACGCAGTATTTT
TRBJ2-7	TRBV28	TRBD1	few	CASSLLGTGANEQYF	TGTGCCAGCAGCTTGCTTGGGACAGGGGCCAACGAGCAGTACTTC
TRBJ1-6	TRBV27	NA	many	CASSLAPGAYNSPLHF	TGTGCCAGCAGTCTGGCGCCCGGGGCCTATAATTCACCCCTCCACTTT
TRBJ1-2	TRBV7-2	TRBD1	many	CASSLARTGQGAPNYGYTF	TGTGCCAGCAGCTTAGCGCGGACGGGCCAGGGGGCTCCTAACTATGGCTACACCTTC
TRBJ2-2	TRBV11-1	NA	many	CASAPSNTGELFF	TGTGCCAGCGCGCCGTCGAACACCGGGGAGCTGTTTTTT
TRBJ2-2	TRBV5-4	NA	few	CASKSHTGNTGELFF	TGTGCCAGCAAGTCCCATACAGGGAACACCGGGGAGCTGTTTTTT
TRBJ1-1	TRBV12-3/TRBV12-4	NA	few	CATYRAVNTEAFF	TGTGCCACCTACAGGGCCGTGAACACTGAAGCTTTCTTT
TRBJ1-2	TRBV25-1	NA	few	CASSEQGGYTF	TGTGCCAGCAGTGAACAGGGCGGCTACACCTTC
TRBJ1-5	TRBV7-9	NA	many	CASRREGQPQHF	TGTGCCAGCAGGCGTGAGGGTCAGCCCCAGCATTTT
TRBJ1-2	TRBV7-8	TRBD1	many	CASSQDREHGYTF	TGTGCCAGCAGCCAGGACAGGGAACATGGCTACACCTTC
TRBJ1-2	TRBV7-2	TRBD1	many	CASSFGQGVPDGYTF	TGTGCCAGCAGCTTCGGACAGGGGGTACCCGACGGCTACACCTTC
TRBJ1-2	TRBV25-1	NA	many	CASSEPGGGRNGYTF	TGTGCCAGCAGTGAGCCCGGGGGCGGTCGAAATGGCTACACCTTC
TRBJ1-5	TRBV3-1	NA	few	CASSPRGEYQPQHF	TGTGCCAGCAGCCCCCGGGGGGAATATCAGCCCCAGCATTTT
TRBJ2-5	TRBV5-1	NA	few	CASSLGTLRMETQYF	TGCGCCAGCAGCTTGGGGACGCTGCGTATGGAGACCCAGTACTTC
TRBJ2-3	TRBV3-1	NA	many	CASSQVSGSSTDTQYF	TGTGCCAGCAGCCAAGTCTCCGGGTCCAGCACAGATACGCAGTATTTT
TRBJ2-1	TRBV12-3/TRBV12-4	TRBD2	many	CASSLTSGHPGEQFF	TGTGCCAGCAGCCTAACTAGCGGGCATCCCGGTGAGCAGTTCTTC
TRBJ2-1	TRBV9	NA	few	CASSPEGGRASEQFF	TGTGCCAGCAGCCCCGAGGGGGGCCGGGCCAGTGAGCAGTTCTTC
TRBJ1-1	TRBV20-1	NA	NA	CSATPTGDNTEAFF	TGCAGTGCTACCCCGACCGGGGATAACACTGAAGCTTTCTTT
TRBJ2-1	TRBV7-8	TRBD2	many	CASSLWTGTSGGLSPFF	TGTGCCAGCAGCTTATGGACCGGGACTAGCGGGGGCCTTTCCCCTTTCTTC
TRBJ2-7	TRBV18	TRBD1	NA	CASSPQGQITYEQYF	TGTGCCAGCTCACCGCAGGGACAGATTACCTACGAGCAGTACTTC
TRBJ2-7	TRBV5-5	NA	many	CASSLLATDYEQYF	TGTGCCAGCAGCTTGTTGGCGACAGACTACGAGCAGTACTTC
TRBJ1-6	TRBV12-3/TRBV12-4	TRBD1	many	CASSSWDRGPNSPLHF	TGTGCCAGCAGTTCGTGGGACAGGGGGCCTAATTCACCCCTCCACTTT
TRBJ2-2	TRBV5-6	TRBD2	NA	CASSLLGTTRTGELFF	TGTGCCAGCAGCTTGTTGGGGACTACTCGAACCGGGGAGCTGTTTTTT
TRBJ2-7	TRBV9	NA	many	CASSARGKYEQYF	TGTGCCAGCAGCGCCAGGGGAAAGTACGAGCAGTACTTC
TRBJ1-4	TRBV7-9	NA	many	CASSLLGGNEKLFF	TGTGCCAGCAGCTTGTTGGGAGGAAATGAAAAACTGTTTTTT
TRBJ2-5	TRBV20-1	TRBD1	NA	CSARAPQGPQETQYF	TGCAGTGCTAGAGCTCCACAGGGGCCGCAGGAGACCCAGTACTTC
TRBJ2-7	TRBV18	TRBD2	NA	CASSKLAGVYEQYF	TGTGCCAGCTCCAAACTAGCGGGAGTCTACGAGCAGTACTTC
TRBJ2-1	TRBV2	TRBD2	many	CASSASGNSYNEQFF	TGTGCCAGCAGTGCCAGCGGGAACTCCTACAATGAGCAGTTCTTC
TRBJ1-1	TRBV15	NA	few	CATSRDRNRNTEAFF	TGTGCCACCAGCAGAGATCGAAACAGAAACACTGAAGCTTTCTTT